This T cell receptor beta chain emerged from a study of T-cell memory formation after mild COVID-19. V was pared by 6 bases and J by 0 bases, with 3 bases between. Germline assignment: CDR1 SNHLY and CDR2 FYNNEI. This CDR3 spans 12 amino acids. From the 5' RACE reads, TCRdb called clonotypes with MiXCR, one entry per CDR3 protein. This table holds around 180,000 distinct CDR3 sequences, 18% found once. The TCR sequence derives from a man between 18 and 35 years old who had mild COVID-19 (a few samples of this study predate the infection). Cell type and time point are not known. This chain connects TRBV2 to TRBJ1-5; D is undetermined. The sequenced sample consisted of PBMCs or a T cell subset sorted from them (not recorded which). This CDR3 reads CASRGSNQPQHF. DNA of the CDR3: TGTGCCAGCAGGGGTAGCAATCAGCCCCAGCATTTT.